The text below deals with one T cell receptor beta chain. The data belong to a study of blood T cell repertoires in COVID-19. Looking at the study overall: Samples representing acute and convalescent COVID-19 were sourced from the United States, Italy and Spain. PBMCs, B-cell-depleted T cells, or T cells provided the cDNA or gDNA that made up the material.

Using immunoSEQ multiplex PCR, the repertoire was profiled, and TCRdb retains in-frame clones only, with some absent. The sample contains roughly 50,000 clones, roughly 79% of which appear only once. Sequenced: peripheral blood. The TCR originated in a human donor with active or convalescent COVID-19. The donor label of this sample is uncertain.

CDR3 loop: CATSDFDSASSGANVLTF. CDR3 in DNA: TGTGCCACCAGTGATTTCGACAGCGCCTCCTCTGGGGCCAACGTCCTGACTTTC. The J gene is TRBJ2-6, the V gene TRBV24-1, with D perhaps TRBD1 (5 bases). Germline V gene data show CDR1 as KGHDR and CDR2 as SFDVKD. CDR3 length: 18 residues. The V end was cut by 1 base, the J end by 0 bases, with 12 bases between.